Described below is a single T cell receptor (beta chain) sequence and its context. There is no known antigen for this receptor. No base quality information exists; no much larger clone differs at one position. In the paper's terms, the treatment or condition label means: suppressive antiretroviral therapy. Cells were stimulated with lysates of CMV-infected fibroblasts at roughly 10 ug/mL. Nonresponding CD40L-negative CD69-negative CD45RO-high memory CD4+ T cells were sorted as memory populations depleted of antigen-responding cells. HIV-1-infected adults in whom suppressive ART had been started during chronic infection were enrolled as participants. For at least 4 years, participants had undetectable plasma HIV-1 RNA, below 50 copies/mL. To be included, a participant needed positive CMV serology and a CD4+ T cell count above 400 cells/uL. Before stimulation, PBMCs were isolated using density centrifugation and then depleted of CD8+ T cells. CD8-depleted PBMCs were stimulated for 15 to 20 hours with anti-CD28/CD49d costimulation, CD40-blocking antibody and enfuvirtide to prevent new infections. Sorting was done on either a Beckman Coulter MoFlo Legacy or an XDP sorter, and propidium iodide was used to exclude dead cells. Genomic DNA was extracted with the QIAamp DNA Mini Kit for samples above one million cells, otherwise with the Quick-DNA Microprep Kit.

The data were taken from a study of persistence of HIV-infected CD4 T cells (dated by TCRdb to about 2020). Some background on the complete study: CMV- and HIV-1 Gag-responding CD4+ T cells were isolated from ART-treated individuals so that antigen-driven clonal expansion of HIV-1-infected cells could be examined. Suppressive ART had been received by participants for a median of roughly 8 years. Peripheral blood samples of up to about 200 mL were collected at multiple time points, except for a couple of participants, who underwent leukapheresis at a single time point. The clonality of all cells in each sorted population was assessed by TCRbeta sequencing, whereas the clonality of infected cells was assessed by proviral sequencing. In the cross-participant TCR cluster analysis, about 8 participants were included for CMV and more than 5 participants were included for Gag.

Per the germline V gene, KGHDR is the CDR1 and SFDVKD is the CDR2. The CDR3 numbers 17 residues from cysteine through phenylalanine. CDR3 DNA is the only sequence kept; it has 51 bases, read in frame from the first base. V sheds 1 base and J sheds 2 bases, leaving 16 bases between their ends. Paper-wide results and their limitations: Few individuals were included in the study, and only a limited range of antigens was tested. Bulk TCR analyses could not be restricted to the rare CMV-responding cells that actually carried HIV-1 proviruses. Within the same sorted populations, how oligoclonal the TCRs were correlated with how oligoclonal the proviruses were. Enrichment of degenerate expanded CDR3beta sequences was found in antigen-responding cells, suggesting convergent selection of CD4+ responses to CMV and Gag. Significantly lower TCRbeta richness was observed in CMV- and Gag-responding cells than in anti-CD3/anti-CD28-responding cells, and higher oligoclonality was observed in CMV-responding cells than in CD3/CD28-stimulated and Gag-responding cells.

TCRbeta repertoires were sequenced from genomic DNA with the immunoSEQ hsTCRB assay version 4 in survey mode. For TCRbeta sequencing, genomic DNA was diluted to roughly 10 ng/uL, and up to about 1 ug was used per sample. The original methods were these. TCRbeta data were analyzed in ImmunoSeq Analyzer 3.0, with diversity computed on productive nucleotide rearrangements. Using the Immunarch R package, lower-bound TCR diversity was estimated with the improved Chao index and clonality was estimated with the Gini coefficient. Different nucleotide rearrangements encoding the same CDR3beta amino acid sequence were treated as distinct clonotypes. Differential abundance analysis identified TCRbeta sequences significantly enriched in antigen-responding cells relative to anti-CD3/anti-CD28-activated cells. GLIPH2 grouped TCRs by predicted peptide-MHC specificity, both within each participant and across combined participant data sets. The source is immuneACCESS, and TCRdb retained only in-frame sequences with V and J called. Part of the clones is not carried over; for the studies checked, unresolved V genes explain less than half of this, and the remainder is unexplained. V, J and clone size were drawn from that table, and D and trimming were deduced from the DNA. Present in this sample are fewer than 40,000 clones, roughly 87% of which were seen just once. The leading ten clones occupy about 6.8% of the sample.

This chain joins TRBV24-1 to TRBJ2-5; the D gene is possibly TRBD2, with 5 bases matching. Sequencing was performed on CD4+ T cells sorted from PBMCs after approximately 19-hour stimulation, taken from a patient who received antiretroviral therapy. The sample's cell subset or site, from its label and the paper: CD40L-CD69- CD45RO-high memory CD4 T cells not responding to CMV lysate. The sequence came from an adult woman with HIV who was CMV-seropositive. The CDR3 amino acid sequence is: CATSDLGRRGHQETQYF. The sequenced DNA is TGTGCCACCAGTGATTTAGGAAGGCGCGGGCATCAAGAGACCCAGTACTTC.